The 14 T cell receptor beta chains given below trace back to one sample, sequenced in a study of metastatic and nonmetastatic thyroid tumors. No patient received treatment before thyroid surgery. TCRdb re-clonotyped the PCR reads through MiXCR. The table has around 28,000 clones, 25% to 35% seen once. The sequenced material came from blood. These receptors were taken from a female donor with papillary thyroid cancer or a benign thyroid nodule (not recorded which). Some clones in this sample may be carry-over from other donors' samples.

The table lists this clone with many counts. This chain links TRBV12-3 or TRBV12-4 with TRBJ1-4; TRBD1 aligns across 9 bases. Trimming at V came to 0 bases and at J to 6 bases, leaving 5 bases not matched to a gene. CDR3 length: 16 amino acids. The CDR3 sequence: CASSLALGTGYEKLFF. DNA for the CDR3: TGTGCCAGCAGTTTAGCGTTGGGGACAGGGTATGAAAAACTGTTTTTT.

The chain combines TRBV9 with TRBJ2-3; the match to TRBD1 covers 9 bases. V shed 4 bases, J shed 4 bases, and the junction held 4 bases outside the gene matches. Germline V gene sequence: CDR1 SGDLS, CDR2 YYNGEE. This CDR3 has 14 amino acids. CDR3 in amino acids: CASSWDRDSDTQYF. In DNA form, the CDR3 reads TGTGCCAGCAGCTGGGACAGGGATTCAGATACGCAGTATTTT.

This clone was seen ten or more times. V gene TRBV20-1 combines with J gene TRBJ2-1; 10 nucleotides align to TRBD2. V was pared by 6 bases and J by 2 bases, with 7 bases of the junction left unmatched. The CDR3 contains 15 residues. Germline V gene data show CDR1 as DFQATT and CDR2 as SNEGSKA (reference sequence). In nucleotides, the CDR3 is TGCAGTGCCAATCCGGGACTAGCGCCCTACAATGAGCAGTTCTTC. Translated: CSANPGLAPYNEQFF.

The V call is TRBV7-9, the J call TRBJ1-5; TRBD1 might be the D (5 bases). The length of the CDR3 is 14 residues. V was cut by 5 bases and J by 7 bases, with 15 bases left in between. The V gene's germline CDR1 is SEHNR and CDR2 FQNEAQ (reference sequence). This CDR3 reads CASSPSREGQPQHF. The CDR3 nucleotides are TGTGCCAGCAGCCCTTCCAGGGAAGGACAGCCCCAGCATTTT.

The chain couples TRBV6-1 to TRBJ2-6; D gene uncertain. Germline values: CDR1 MNHNS, CDR2 SASEGT. Trimming left V 4 bases short and J 2 bases short, with 12 bases between. CDR3 length: 16 residues. The CDR3, as DNA: TGTGCCAGCAGTGGCCCCCTGGGCACTGGGGCCAACGTCCTGACTTTC. Translated: CASSGPLGTGANVLTF.

The rearrangement uses TRBV5-1 and TRBJ2-7; maybe TRBD1 (6 bases). CDR3 length: 14 residues. The germline V gene has CDR1 SGHRS and CDR2 YFSETQ. V lost 4 bases and J 0 bases, leaving 11 bases between the germline ends. The CDR3 reads CASSPRTASYEQYF. The CDR3 DNA is TGCGCCAGCAGCCCCAGGACAGCCTCCTACGAGCAGTACTTC.

This clone turned up a few times. The V and J genes are TRBV6-1 and TRBJ2-6, with D maybe TRBD2 (5 bases). V lost 2 bases and J 2 bases, leaving 7 bases between the germline ends. Germline V lookup: CDR1 MNHNS, CDR2 SASEGT. This CDR3 spans 15 amino acids. DNA for the CDR3: TGTGCCAGCAGTGAAACCGGGGCTGGGGCCAACGTCCTGACTTTC. Encoded protein: CASSETGAGANVLTF.

CDR3 bases: TGTGCCAGCAGTGTGGCGAGGTATGGCTACACCTTC. Amino acid sequence: CASSVARYGYTF. The V and J genes are TRBV2 and TRBJ1-2; D is unclear. The CDR3 is made up of 12 amino acids. Germline CDR1 SNHLY, CDR2 FYNNEI. V was shortened by 4 bases and J by 5 bases, with 8 bases between the two germline ends.

The chain links TRBV7-9 to TRBJ1-6, with 9 bases that match TRBD1. The germline V gene encodes CDR1 SEHNR and CDR2 FQNEAQ (reference sequence). V lost 3 bases and J lost 10; bases outside the gene matches: 4. The CDR3 runs 14 residues. The CDR3 DNA is TGTGCCAGCAGCTTCTGGACAGGGGACTCACCCCTCCACTTT. Amino acids: CASSFWTGDSPLHF.

By frequency in the sample, this clone is medium-sized. The rearrangement links TRBV6-5 to TRBJ1-2; 12 bases are a match to TRBD1. The germline CDR1 and CDR2 sequences are MNHEY and SVGAGI. The CDR3 spans 17 residues. V lost 2 bases and J lost 4; bases outside the gene matches: 8. For the CDR3, the DNA is TGTGCCAGCAGTTACCAGGGACAGGGGGCATTTAGCTATGGCTACACCTTC. This translates into CASSYQGQGAFSYGYTF.

The CDR3 coding sequence is TGTGCCAGCAGACTCAGGGTAGCTCAGCCCCAGCATTTT. It encodes CASRLRVAQPQHF. The rearrangement joins TRBV28 to TRBJ1-5; tentative D call: TRBD1 (5 bases). Germline values: CDR1 MDHEN, CDR2 SYDVKM. Trimming shortened V by 6 bases and J by 6 bases, and 12 bases separated the two germline ends. This CDR3 is 13 amino acids long. The variable domain in full, with the rest retrieved from reference TRBV28 and TRBJ1-5, is DVKVTQSSRYLVKRTGEKVFLECVQDMDHENMFWYRQDPGLGLRLIYFSYDVKMKEKGDIPEGYSVSREKKERFSLILESASTNQTSMYLCASRLRVAQPQHFGDGTRLSIL.

The CDR3 loop reads CASSFPPALQGGTYNEQFF. The CDR3 coding sequence is TGTGCCAGCAGCTTCCCCCCCGCGCTCCAGGGAGGTACCTACAATGAGCAGTTCTTC. The chain employs TRBV7-2 and TRBJ2-1; D may be TRBD2 (6 bases). The CDR3 runs 19 residues. V lost 3 bases and J 2 bases, leaving 23 bases between the germline ends. The germline gives CDR1 SGHTA, CDR2 FQGNSA.

The rearrangement joins TRBV11-1 to TRBJ2-7, with 8 bases that match TRBD2. The length of the CDR3 is 14 residues. Germline loops: CDR1 SGHAT, CDR2 FQDESV (reference sequence). The trim removed 4 bases at V and 7 bases at J, leaving 9 bases unmatched. The CDR3 is CASSYQREWGEQYF. The CDR3 coding sequence is TGTGCCAGCAGCTACCAGCGGGAGTGGGGTGAGCAGTACTTC.

V usage is TRBV6-1 and J usage is TRBJ1-2, with 8 bases lining up with TRBD1. Trimming at V came to 6 bases and at J to 7 bases, leaving 13 bases not matched to a gene. The V gene's germline CDR1 is MNHNS and CDR2 SASEGT. This CDR3 is built from 15 residues. The DNA of the CDR3 is TGTGCCAGCAGACGCCTTTCTGACAGGGGCTCTGGCTACACCTTC. This sequence encodes CASRRLSDRGSGYTF.